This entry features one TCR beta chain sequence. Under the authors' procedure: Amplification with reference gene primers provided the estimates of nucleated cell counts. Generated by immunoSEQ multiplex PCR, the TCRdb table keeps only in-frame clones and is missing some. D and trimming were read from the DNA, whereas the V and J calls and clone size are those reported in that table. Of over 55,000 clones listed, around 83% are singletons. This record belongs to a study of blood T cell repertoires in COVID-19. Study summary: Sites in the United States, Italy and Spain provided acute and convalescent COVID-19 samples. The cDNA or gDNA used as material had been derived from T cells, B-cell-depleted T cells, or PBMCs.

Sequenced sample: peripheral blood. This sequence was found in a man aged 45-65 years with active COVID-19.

CDR3 in DNA: TGTGCCAGCAGTCACCCCTTACTTGAGGGTTCGAACACCGGGGAGCTGTTTTTT. Protein product: CASSHPLLEGSNTGELFF. V gene TRBV3-1 (or the pseudogene TRBV3-2) combines with J gene TRBJ2-2, with D perhaps TRBD2 (5 bases). The CDR3 is 18 amino acids. The V gene's germline CDR1 is LGHDT and CDR2 YNNKEL (reference sequence). V lost 6 bases and J 0 bases, leaving 20 bases between the germline ends.